This TCR beta chain appears in the sequencing data of a study of T cells in Graves' hyperthyroidism and ophthalmopathy. Each patient was aged 18 to 65 and had newly diagnosed hyperthyroidism of under 2 months' duration. PBMCs were sourced from less than 12 ml fresh peripheral blood. Whole-study findings and limits: Most clonotypes that expanded in the thyroid above 0.001 also showed up in blood.

About this clonotype itself: What it binds is unknown.

Amplification of TCR beta CDR3 regions was performed using RNA transcripts as template. The HTBI primer set drove a first-round RT-PCR of the TCR CDR3. TCRdb re-called the multiplex PCR reads through MiXCR, storing one row per CDR3 protein. The sample holds around 350,000 distinct CDR3 sequences, more than 15% seen once. The CDR3 is 14 residues long. Germline CDR1 SGHRS, CDR2 YFSETQ. The V and J ends lost 0 bases and 5 bases respectively, with 11 bases between them. This receptor was obtained from a woman aged 18-29 years with Graves' hyperthyroidism that later progressed to Graves' ophthalmopathy. The specimen sequenced was blood. This rearrangement joins TRBV5-1 to TRBJ2-5; D may be TRBD1 (5 bases). CDR3 in amino acids: CASSLAPGIETQYF. The CDR3 DNA reads TGCGCCAGCAGCTTGGCCCCAGGGATTGAGACCCAGTACTTC.